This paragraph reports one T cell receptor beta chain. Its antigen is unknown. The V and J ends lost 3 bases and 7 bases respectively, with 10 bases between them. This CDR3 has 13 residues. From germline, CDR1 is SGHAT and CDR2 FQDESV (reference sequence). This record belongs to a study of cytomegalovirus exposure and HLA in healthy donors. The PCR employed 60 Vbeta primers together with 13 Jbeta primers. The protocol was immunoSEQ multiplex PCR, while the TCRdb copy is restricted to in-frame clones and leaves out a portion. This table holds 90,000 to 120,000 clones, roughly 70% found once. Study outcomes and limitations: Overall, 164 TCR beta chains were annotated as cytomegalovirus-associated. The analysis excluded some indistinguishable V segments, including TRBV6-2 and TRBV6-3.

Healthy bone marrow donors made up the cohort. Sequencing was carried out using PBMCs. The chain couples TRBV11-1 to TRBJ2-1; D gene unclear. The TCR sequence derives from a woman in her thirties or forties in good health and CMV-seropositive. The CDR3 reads CASSFPSGNEQFF. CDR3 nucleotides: TGTGCCAGCAGCTTCCCATCCGGGAATGAGCAGTTCTTC.